This record concerns one T cell receptor beta chain sequence. The target antigen is unknown. Here immunoSEQ multiplex PCR was the method, and the copy in TCRdb shows in-frame clones only, minus some. Of approximately 12,000 clones in the sample, 60% to 80% were seen once. The time point denotes: after neoadjuvant nivolumab, at surgical resection. These newly diagnosed stage II-IVA oral cavity squamous cell carcinoma patients had no prior systemic or radiation treatment. These oral cavity squamous cell carcinomas were HPV-negative and locally advanced. The sample is drawn from a study of neoadjuvant anti-PD-1 for oral cavity cancer. Background on the study: Before surgery, most patients got three to four biweekly 3 mg/kg nivolumab doses. The study's findings and limits: Pretreatment Treg/Th17 ratio correlated inversely with post-treatment tumor clonality.

The source of this sequence is a person between 40 and 80 years old with oral cavity squamous cell carcinoma. The source was PBMCs, collected after nivolumab (anti-PD-1) treatment.

The CDR3 sequence: CASRDRGLSNQPQHF. CDR3 DNA: TGTGCCAGCAGGGACAGGGGGCTTAGCAATCAGCCCCAGCATTTT. This chain joins TRBV27 and TRBJ1-5, with TRBD1 matching over 11 bases. Per germline, CDR1 MNHEY and CDR2 SMNVEV (reference sequence). The V and J ends lost 6 bases and 0 bases, in that order; junction bases with no gene match: 1. The CDR3 is made up of 15 amino acids.